Below are 18 T cell receptor beta chains sequenced from a single sample in a study of blood T cells in healthy people across ages. A sample-barcoded 5' primer and a J-beta primer mix were used in a second PCR of about 7 to 11 cycles. A single record per CDR3 protein comes from TCRdb applying MiXCR to the 5' RACE reads. The sample contains some 1.4 million distinct CDR3 sequences, roughly 40% of which appear only once. The sequenced material came from blood. All receptors derive from a young woman in good health.

The chain employs TRBV25-1 and TRBJ1-4, with a tentative D call TRBD1 (6 bases). Per the germline V gene, CDR1 is MGHDK and CDR2 is SYGVNS. The CDR3 consists of 12 residues. V shed 8 bases and J shed 8 bases, with 12 bases lying between them. The CDR3 DNA follows: TGTGCCAGCTGCAGGGGATTCGAAAAACTGTTTTTT. Protein: CASCRGFEKLFF.

In DNA, the CDR3 is TGTGCCAGCAGCTTATCCCGACTAGCGGGAGGGCGGTCAAGAGATACGCAGTATTTT. This codes for CASSLSRLAGGRSRDTQYF. The genes are TRBV7-2 and TRBJ2-3; 14 nucleotides agree with TRBD2. J lost 5 bases, V lost 2 bases, and 12 bases had no gene match. Looked up from germline, CDR1 is SGHTA and CDR2 is FQGNSA. This CDR3 has 19 amino acids.

The genes are TRBV10-3 and TRBJ2-7; D not certain. The ends were cut back, 4 bases at V and 5 bases at J, with 6 bases in the middle. CDR1 and CDR2 (germline): ENHRY, SYGVKD. This CDR3 contains 11 residues. For the CDR3, the DNA is TGTGCCATCAGTGGGCCGGACGAGCAGTACTTC. This codes for CAISGPDEQYF.

This chain uses TRBV6-8 with TRBJ1-5, with 8 bases fitting TRBD1. The CDR3 sequence is 18 residues long. V was pared by 2 bases and J by 0 bases, with 9 bases of the junction left unmatched. Per germline, CDR1 MNHGY and CDR2 SAAAGT. This CDR3 is CASSYTRTGTYSNQPQHF. The CDR3 coding sequence is TGTGCCAGCAGTTACACTCGGACAGGGACTTATAGCAATCAGCCCCAGCATTTT.

This clonotype showed up just once. This chain links TRBV2 with TRBJ2-7; D perhaps matches TRBD2 (6 bases). The CDR3 length is 16 residues. The germline V and J ends were trimmed by 7 bases and 0 bases, with 19 bases remaining between them. CDR1 SNHLY and CDR2 FYNNEI come from the germline V gene. The CDR3 sequence is CASIGRGTLGSYEQYF. In DNA, the CDR3 is TGTGCCAGCATCGGTCGGGGGACTTTAGGCTCCTACGAGCAGTACTTC.

The gene calls are TRBV5-1 and TRBJ2-7, with D unclear. CDR3 length: 14 amino acids. Germline CDR1 and CDR2: SGHRS and YFSETQ. Trimming took off 4 bases at V and 6 bases at J, with 17 bases between the two ends. The CDR3 loop reads CASSGTGPPGEQYF. The CDR3 region has the DNA TGCGCCAGCAGCGGAACGGGTCCTCCAGGCGAGCAGTACTTC.

This clonotype was picked up a small number of times. This chain links TRBV4-2 with TRBJ2-7, with 7 positions matching TRBD1. The V and J ends lost 2 bases and 3 bases, in that order; junction bases with no gene match: 7. The CDR3 consists of 15 residues. Germline V lookup: CDR1 LGHNA, CDR2 YNFKEQ. The CDR3 DNA sequence: TGTGCCAGCAGCCAAACCTTGACAGGGAGCTACGAGCAGTACTTC. The encoded protein is CASSQTLTGSYEQYF.

This clonotype was recorded a few times. This chain uses TRBV6-1 with TRBJ1-2, with D tentatively TRBD1 (5 bases). Per germline, CDR1 MNHNS and CDR2 SASEGT. The CDR3 sequence is 14 residues long. V lost 2 bases and J lost 4, with 11 bases in between. The CDR3 sequence is CASSEQGGVYGYTF. CDR3 nucleotide sequence: TGTGCCAGCAGTGAACAAGGAGGGGTCTATGGCTACACCTTC.

The genes are TRBV27 and TRBJ2-5, with D tentatively TRBD2 (6 bases). CDR1 MNHEY and CDR2 SMNVEV come from the germline V gene (reference sequence). The CDR3 runs to 16 residues. V dropped 0 bases and J dropped 4 bases, with 15 bases sitting between them. CDR3 in DNA: TGTGCCAGCAGTTTATCGAGATGGCTAGCGTTAGAGACCCAGTACTTC. This translates into CASSLSRWLALETQYF.

This clonotype was seen a handful of times. The chain carries TRBV6-5 and TRBJ2-1; TRBD1 matches 9 bases. Germline V gene lookup returns CDR1 MNHEY and CDR2 SVGAGI. The J segment lost 7 bases and the V segment lost 6 bases, leaving 4 bases of the junction unmatched. CDR3 length: 13 amino acids. The CDR3 sequence is CASSGQGRNEQFF. For the CDR3, the DNA is TGTGCCAGCAGCGGACAGGGGCGGAATGAGCAGTTCTTC.

The table lists this clonotype with a few counts. The chain joins TRBV5-5 to TRBJ1-3; no firm D call. Trimming took 4 bases from V and 8 from J, leaving 10 bases between them. Per the germline V gene, CDR1 is SGHKS and CDR2 is YYEKEE (reference sequence). CDR3 length: 12 residues. CDR3 region: CASSRLADTIYF. The CDR3 region has the DNA TGTGCCAGCAGCCGGTTGGCGGACACCATATATTTT.

This clonotype showed up just a few times. The V call is TRBV7-6, the J call TRBJ2-1; 9 nucleotides align to TRBD2. CDR1 and CDR2 from the germline V gene are SGHVS and FNYEAQ. V dropped 5 bases and J dropped 0; count of bases not matched to a gene: 5. This CDR3 is built from 16 residues. CDR3 nucleotides: TGTGCCAGCAGCCCCGATAGCGGGAGCTCCTACAATGAGCAGTTCTTC. Residues: CASSPDSGSSYNEQFF.

The chain uses TRBV21-1 and TRBJ2-7; no check of the table's D call, TRBD1, against the DNA was made. TRBV21-1 is a pseudogene locus. This CDR3 contains 13 residues. This chain's CDR3 is CASPETGGYEQYF. CDR3 DNA sequence: TGTGCCAGCCCCGAGACAGGGGGGTACGAGCAGTACTTC.

The rearrangement joins TRBV7-9 to TRBJ1-1, with D perhaps TRBD1 (5 bases). This CDR3 has 16 amino acids. V was clipped by 5 bases and J by 0 bases, with 16 bases between them. CDR1 is SEHNR, CDR2 FQNEAQ, per germline (reference sequence). This CDR3 reads CASSPRGIQMNTEAFF. CDR3 nucleotide sequence: TGTGCCAGCAGCCCTCGGGGCATTCAAATGAACACTGAAGCTTTCTTT.

CDR3 sequence reads: CASSLLPGDTEAFF. The CDR3 nucleotides are TGTGCCAGCAGCTTATTGCCGGGGGACACTGAAGCTTTCTTT. The V call is TRBV7-2, the J call TRBJ1-1; TRBD1 might be the D (5 bases). Germline V gene sequence: CDR1 SGHTA, CDR2 FQGNSA. The V and J ends lost 2 bases and 3 bases respectively, with 10 bases between them. The length of the CDR3 is 14 residues.

This clonotype appeared a few times. V gene TRBV12-3 or TRBV12-4 combines with J gene TRBJ1-1; possible D gene TRBD1, 5 bases. This CDR3 is built from 14 residues. The V end was cut by 7 bases, the J end by 1 base, with 13 bases between. The CDR3: CASTRGEPNTEAFF. The DNA for the CDR3 is TGTGCCAGCACCCGGGGCGAACCGAACACTGAAGCTTTCTTT.

This chain joins TRBV20-1 and TRBJ2-6, with D perhaps assigned TRBD1 or TRBD2 (5 bases each). From germline, CDR1 is DFQATT and CDR2 SNEGSKA (reference sequence). Trimming shortened V by 1 base and J by 7 bases, and 8 bases separated the two germline ends. The CDR3 spans 13 residues. CDR3 nucleotide sequence: TGCAGTGCTAGAGTCAGGGACGCCAACGTCCTGACTTTC. Encoded protein: CSARVRDANVLTF.

The genes are TRBV6-6 and TRBJ1-4; D call uncertain. The CDR3 sequence is 12 residues long. The V and J ends lost 1 base and 15 bases respectively, with 12 bases between them. CDR1 is MNHNY, CDR2 SVGAGI, per germline (reference sequence). The CDR3 nucleotides are TGTGCCAGCAGTTACTGGAGGGTTAGATTGTTTTTT. This codes for CASSYWRVRLFF.